This TCR beta chain was profiled in a study of cytomegalovirus exposure and HLA in healthy donors. The PCR had 60 Vbeta and 13 Jbeta primers. Using immunoSEQ multiplex PCR, the repertoire was profiled, and TCRdb retains in-frame clones only, with some absent. This table holds about 120,000 clones, approximately 15% found once. This sequence originates from a young woman in good health and CMV-seronegative. Material for sequencing was PBMCs.

The chain's CDR3 is CASSPPREKLNEQYF. In DNA form, the CDR3 reads TGTGCCAGCAGCCCACCGAGGGAAAAGCTCAACGAGCAGTACTTC. This rearrangement joins TRBV7-9 to TRBJ2-5, with a possible D match to TRBD2 (5 bases). The end of the DNA fits TRBJ2-7 better, so the J call may be wrong. CDR1 and CDR2 (germline): SEHNR, FQNEAQ (reference sequence). This CDR3 has 15 amino acids.